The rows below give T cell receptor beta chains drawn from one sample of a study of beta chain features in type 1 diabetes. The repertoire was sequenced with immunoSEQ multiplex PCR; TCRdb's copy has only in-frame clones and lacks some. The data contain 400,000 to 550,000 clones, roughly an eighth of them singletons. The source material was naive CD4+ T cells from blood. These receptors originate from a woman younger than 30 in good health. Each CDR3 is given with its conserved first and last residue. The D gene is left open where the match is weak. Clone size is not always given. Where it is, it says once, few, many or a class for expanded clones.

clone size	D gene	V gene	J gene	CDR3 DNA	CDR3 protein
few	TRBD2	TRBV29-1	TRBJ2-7	TGCAGCGTGGAAGGACTAGCGGGACACTACGAGCAGTACTTC	CSVEGLAGHYEQYF
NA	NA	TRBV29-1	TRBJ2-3	TGCAGCGTTGACACCCGGGGCACAGATACGCAGTATTTT	CSVDTRGTDTQYF
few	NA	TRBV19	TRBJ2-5	TGTGCCAGTAGTCCGGGGAACAGGGAACAAGAGACCCAGTACTTC	CASSPGNREQETQYF
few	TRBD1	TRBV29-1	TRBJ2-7	TGCAGCGTTGCCACAGGGGTCTCCTACGAGCAGTACTTC	CSVATGVSYEQYF
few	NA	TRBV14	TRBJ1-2	TGTGCCAGCAGCCCGTCTCAGGGGAGTCTGGGCTACACCTTC	CASSPSQGSLGYTF
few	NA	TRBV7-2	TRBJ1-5	TGTGCCAGCAGCTCGGAAGGGCTACCGATTCAGCCCCAGCATTTT	CASSSEGLPIQPQHF
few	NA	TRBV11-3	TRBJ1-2	TGTGCCAGCAGCTTAAACAGGGAAAACTATGGCTACACCTTC	CASSLNRENYGYTF
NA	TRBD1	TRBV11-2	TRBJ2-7	TGTGCCAGCAGCCCCGACAGGGATGTGGCCTACGAGCAGTACTTC	CASSPDRDVAYEQYF
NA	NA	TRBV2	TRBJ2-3	TGTGCCAGCGCCCGCACAGATACGCAGTATTTT	CASARTDTQYF
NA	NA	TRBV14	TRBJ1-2	TGTGCCAGCAGCCAAGGCATATCGAGTGGCTACACCTTC	CASSQGISSGYTF
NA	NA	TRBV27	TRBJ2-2	TGTGCCAGCAGTCCGAGGTCCTACACCGGGGAGCTGTTTTTT	CASSPRSYTGELFF
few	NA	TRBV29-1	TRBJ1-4	TGCAGCGTTGGGCCCGTCGGGGGGCACGATGAAAAACTGTTTTTT	CSVGPVGGHDEKLFF
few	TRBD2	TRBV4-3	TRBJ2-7	TGCGCCAGCAGGTCCGAAGCGGGAGGGCCATACGAGCAGTACTTC	CASRSEAGGPYEQYF
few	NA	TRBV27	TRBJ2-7	TGTGCCAGCAGTAGAACTCTTTACGAGCAGTACTTC	CASSRTLYEQYF